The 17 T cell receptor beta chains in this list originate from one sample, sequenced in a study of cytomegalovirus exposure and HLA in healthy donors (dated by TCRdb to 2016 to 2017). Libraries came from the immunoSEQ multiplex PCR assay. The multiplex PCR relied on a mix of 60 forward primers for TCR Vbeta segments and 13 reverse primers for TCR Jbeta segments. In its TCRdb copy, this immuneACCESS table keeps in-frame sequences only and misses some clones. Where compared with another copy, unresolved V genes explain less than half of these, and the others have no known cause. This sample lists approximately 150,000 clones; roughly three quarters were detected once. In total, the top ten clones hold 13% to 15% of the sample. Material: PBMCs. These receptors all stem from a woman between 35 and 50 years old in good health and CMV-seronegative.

DNA of the CDR3: TGTGCCAGCAGCCAAGATCGGGGGGAACCCGGGGAGCTGTTTTTT. Its translation: CASSQDRGEPGELFF. This rearrangement joins TRBV4-2 to TRBJ2-2; the match to TRBD2 covers 7 bases. From germline, CDR1 is LGHNA and CDR2 YNFKEQ. The CDR3 has 15 residues. The J segment lost 6 bases and the V segment lost 0 bases, leaving 4 bases of the junction unmatched.

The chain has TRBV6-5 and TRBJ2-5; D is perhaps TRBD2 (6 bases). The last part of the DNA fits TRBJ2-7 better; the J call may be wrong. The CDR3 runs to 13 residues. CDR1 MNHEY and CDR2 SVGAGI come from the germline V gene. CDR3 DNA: TGTGCCAGCAGTTACGGGCGGGACTACGAGCAGTACTTC. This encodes CASSYGRDYEQYF.

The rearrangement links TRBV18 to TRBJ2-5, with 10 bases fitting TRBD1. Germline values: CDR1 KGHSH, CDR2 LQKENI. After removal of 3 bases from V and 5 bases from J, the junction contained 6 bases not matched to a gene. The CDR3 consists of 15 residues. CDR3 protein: CASSPRQGARETQYF. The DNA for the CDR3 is TGTGCCAGCTCACCGAGACAGGGGGCGCGGGAGACCCAGTACTTC.

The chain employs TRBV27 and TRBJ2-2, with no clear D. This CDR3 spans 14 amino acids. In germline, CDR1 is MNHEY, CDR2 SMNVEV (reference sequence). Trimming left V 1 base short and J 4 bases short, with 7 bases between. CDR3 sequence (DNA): TGTGCCAGCAGTTTATTTGGGCTCACCGGGGAGCTGTTTTTT. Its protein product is CASSLFGLTGELFF.

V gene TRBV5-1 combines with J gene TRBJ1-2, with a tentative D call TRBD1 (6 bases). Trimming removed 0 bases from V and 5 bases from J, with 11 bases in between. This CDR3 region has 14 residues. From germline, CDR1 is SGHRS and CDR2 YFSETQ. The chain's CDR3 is CASSLGRGGYGYTF. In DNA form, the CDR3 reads TGCGCCAGCAGCTTGGGCAGGGGTGGTTATGGCTACACCTTC.

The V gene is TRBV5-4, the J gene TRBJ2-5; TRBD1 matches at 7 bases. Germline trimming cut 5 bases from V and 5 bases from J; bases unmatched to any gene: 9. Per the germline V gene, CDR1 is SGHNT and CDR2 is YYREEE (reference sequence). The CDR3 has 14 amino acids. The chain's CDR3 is CASRTDRVAETQYF. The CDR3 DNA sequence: TGTGCCAGCAGGACCGACAGGGTAGCGGAGACCCAGTACTTC.

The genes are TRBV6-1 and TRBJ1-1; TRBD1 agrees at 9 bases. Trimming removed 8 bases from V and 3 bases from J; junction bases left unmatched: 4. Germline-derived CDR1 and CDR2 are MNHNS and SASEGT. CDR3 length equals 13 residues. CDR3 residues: CASVWDRDTEAFF. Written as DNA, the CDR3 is TGTGCCAGCGTTTGGGACAGGGACACTGAAGCTTTCTTT.

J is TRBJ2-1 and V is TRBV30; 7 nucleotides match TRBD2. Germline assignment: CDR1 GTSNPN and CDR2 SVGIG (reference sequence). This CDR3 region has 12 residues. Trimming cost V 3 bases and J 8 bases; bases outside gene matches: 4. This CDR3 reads CAWSSGADEQFF. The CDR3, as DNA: TGTGCCTGGAGCAGCGGGGCCGATGAGCAGTTCTTC.

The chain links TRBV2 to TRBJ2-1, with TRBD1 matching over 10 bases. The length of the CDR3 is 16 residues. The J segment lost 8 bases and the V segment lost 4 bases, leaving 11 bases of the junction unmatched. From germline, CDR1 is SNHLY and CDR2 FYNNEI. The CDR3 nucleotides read TGTGCCAGCAGTGTAAGGGACAGGGGTCGAGGGGATGAGCAGTTCTTC. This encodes CASSVRDRGRGDEQFF.

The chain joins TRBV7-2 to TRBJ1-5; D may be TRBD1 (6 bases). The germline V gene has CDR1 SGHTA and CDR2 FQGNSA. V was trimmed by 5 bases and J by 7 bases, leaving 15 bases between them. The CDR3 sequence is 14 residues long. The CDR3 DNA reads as TGTGCCAGCAGCGTCAGGGGAATGGGGCAGCCCCAGCATTTT. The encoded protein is CASSVRGMGQPQHF.

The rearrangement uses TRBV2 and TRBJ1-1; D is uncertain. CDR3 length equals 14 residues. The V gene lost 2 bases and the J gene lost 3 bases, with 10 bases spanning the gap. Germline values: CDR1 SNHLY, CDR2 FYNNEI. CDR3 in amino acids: CASSESRHYTEAFF. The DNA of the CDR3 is TGTGCCAGCAGTGAATCCCGACACTACACTGAAGCTTTCTTT.

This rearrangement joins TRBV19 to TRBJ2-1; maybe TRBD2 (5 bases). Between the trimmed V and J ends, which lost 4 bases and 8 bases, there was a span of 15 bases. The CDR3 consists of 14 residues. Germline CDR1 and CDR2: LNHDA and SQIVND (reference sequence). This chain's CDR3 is CASSTRGRLDEQFF. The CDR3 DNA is TGTGCCAGTAGTACCCGGGGTCGTTTAGATGAGCAGTTCTTC. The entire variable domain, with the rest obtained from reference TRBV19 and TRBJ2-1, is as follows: DGGITQSPKYLFRKEGQNVTLSCEQNLNHDAMYWYRQDPGQGLRLIYYSQIVNDFQKGDIAEGYSVSREKKESFPLTVTSAQKNPTAFYLCASSTRGRLDEQFFGPGTRLTVL.

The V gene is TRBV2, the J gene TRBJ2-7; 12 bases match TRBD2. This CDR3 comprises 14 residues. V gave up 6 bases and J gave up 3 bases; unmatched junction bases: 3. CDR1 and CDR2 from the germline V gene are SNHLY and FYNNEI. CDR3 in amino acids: CASRGLAGNYEQYF. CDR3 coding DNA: TGTGCCAGCAGAGGACTAGCGGGAAACTACGAGCAGTACTTC.

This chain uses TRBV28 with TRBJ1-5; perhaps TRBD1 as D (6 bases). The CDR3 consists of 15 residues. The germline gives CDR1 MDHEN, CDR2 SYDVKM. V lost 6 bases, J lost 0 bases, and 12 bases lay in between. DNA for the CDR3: TGTGCCAGCAGGGTCAGGGGTTATAGCAATCAGCCCCAGCATTTT. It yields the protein CASRVRGYSNQPQHF. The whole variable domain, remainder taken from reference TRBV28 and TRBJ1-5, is DVKVTQSSRYLVKRTGEKVFLECVQDMDHENMFWYRQDPGLGLRLIYFSYDVKMKEKGDIPEGYSVSREKKERFSLILESASTNQTSMYLCASRVRGYSNQPQHFGDGTRLSIL.

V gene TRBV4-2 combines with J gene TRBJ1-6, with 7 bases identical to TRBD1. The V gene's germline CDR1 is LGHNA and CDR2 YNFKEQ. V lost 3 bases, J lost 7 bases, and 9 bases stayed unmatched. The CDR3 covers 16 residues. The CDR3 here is CASSHLGGTVNSPLHF. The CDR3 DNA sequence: TGTGCCAGCAGCCACTTAGGAGGGACAGTCAATTCACCCCTCCACTTT.

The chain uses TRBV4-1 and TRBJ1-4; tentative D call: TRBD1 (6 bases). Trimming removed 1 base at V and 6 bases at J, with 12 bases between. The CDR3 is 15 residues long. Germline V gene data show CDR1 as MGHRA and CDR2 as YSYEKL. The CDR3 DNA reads TGCGCCAGCAGCCAAGTAGAGGGGGGGGATGAAAAACTGTTTTTT. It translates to CASSQVEGGDEKLFF.

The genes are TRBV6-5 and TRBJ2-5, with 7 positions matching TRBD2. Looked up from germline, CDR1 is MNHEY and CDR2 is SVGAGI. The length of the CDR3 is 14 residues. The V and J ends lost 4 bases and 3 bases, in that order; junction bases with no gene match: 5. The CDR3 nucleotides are TGTGCCAGCAGTTCCTCTAGCGGCGAAGAGACCCAGTACTTC. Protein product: CASSSSSGEETQYF.